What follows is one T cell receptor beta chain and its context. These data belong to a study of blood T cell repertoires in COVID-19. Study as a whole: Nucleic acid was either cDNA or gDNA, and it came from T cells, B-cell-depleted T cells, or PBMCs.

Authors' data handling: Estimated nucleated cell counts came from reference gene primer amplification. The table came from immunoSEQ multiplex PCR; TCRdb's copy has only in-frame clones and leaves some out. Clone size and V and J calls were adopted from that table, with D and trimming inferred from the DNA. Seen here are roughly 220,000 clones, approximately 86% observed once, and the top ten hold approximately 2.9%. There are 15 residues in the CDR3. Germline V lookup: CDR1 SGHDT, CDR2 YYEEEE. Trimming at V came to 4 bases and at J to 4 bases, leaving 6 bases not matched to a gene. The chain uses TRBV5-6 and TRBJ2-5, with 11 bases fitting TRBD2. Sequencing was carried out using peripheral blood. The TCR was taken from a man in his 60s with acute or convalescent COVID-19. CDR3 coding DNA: TGTGCCAGCAGCGGGCTAGCGGGGGGCGGAGAGACCCAGTACTTC. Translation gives CASSGLAGGGETQYF. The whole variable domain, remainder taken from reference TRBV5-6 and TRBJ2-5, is DAGVTQSPTHLIKTRGQQVTLRCSPKSGHDTVSWYQQALGQGPQFIFQYYEEEERQRGNFPDRFSGHQFPNYSSELNVNALLLGDSALYLCASSGLAGGGETQYFGPGTRLLVL.